This TCR beta chain was captured in a study of Ad26.COV2.S vaccination and SARS-CoV-2 variants. Study results and caveats: The breadth of spike-specific CD8+ and CD4+ T cell responses after vaccination was reportedly substantial. Breadth of non-spike TCRs did not differ between vaccinees and placebo recipients.

Notes on this clone: What it binds is not known.

Assay: immunoSEQ multiplex PCR; the TCRdb copy retains only in-frame clones and omits some. The data contain a few hundred thousand clones, around nine tenths of them singletons. The CDR3 runs to 16 residues. Germline CDR1 is KGHDR and CDR2 is SFDVKD. Germline trimming cut 9 bases from V and 0 bases from J; bases unmatched to any gene: 10. Treatment here: about 20 received Ad26.COV2.S at low or high dose, single or two shots; about 5 received placebo; per-sample allocation not given. Sampling was done on day 63 after the first vaccine or placebo injection. This adult donor, from Boston, was 18-55 years old.

Material: peripheral blood, obtained in a trial of Ad26.COV2.S vaccine versus placebo. The clonotype comes from a person aged 18-60 years who received the Ad26.COV2.S COVID-19 vaccine or a placebo. The chain joins TRBV24-1 to TRBJ2-1; 7 positions agree with TRBD2. CDR3 in DNA: TGTGCCACCTCAGGAGCGGGGATGAGCTCCTACAATGAGCAGTTCTTC. Translated: CATSGAGMSSYNEQFF.